The rows below give T cell receptor beta chains drawn from one sample of a study of T cells in Graves' hyperthyroidism and ophthalmopathy. TCRdb re-called the multiplex PCR reads through MiXCR, storing one row per CDR3 protein. The table lists about 380,000 distinct CDR3 sequences, around an eighth of them singletons. The specimen was blood. The receptors were gathered from a man under 40 with Graves' hyperthyroidism that later progressed to Graves' ophthalmopathy. The CDR3 runs from the conserved cysteine through the conserved F or W. The D gene is left open where the match is weak. The size entry is marked missing in some rows and otherwise reads once, few, many or a size class.

J gene: TRBJ2-5
D gene: .
clone size: few
V gene: TRBV5-8
CDR3 DNA: TGTGCCAGCAGCTTGGGGCATACCTTGGAGACCCAGTACTTC
CDR3 protein: CASSLGHTLETQYF

J gene: TRBJ2-7
D gene: .
clone size: many
V gene: TRBV12-3/TRBV12-4
CDR3 DNA: TGTGCCAGCAGCTCGACAGGCCTTGAGCAGTACTTC
CDR3 protein: CASSSTGLEQYF

J gene: TRBJ2-1
D gene: TRBD1
clone size: many
V gene: TRBV6-1
CDR3 DNA: TGTGCCAGCAGCAAAGGGGGCCCCACCTACAATGAGCAGTTCTTC
CDR3 protein: CASSKGGPTYNEQFF

J gene: TRBJ2-1
D gene: .
clone size: many
V gene: TRBV5-6
CDR3 DNA: TGTGCCAGCAGCTTGGATAAGTCCAATGAGCAGTTCTTC
CDR3 protein: CASSLDKSNEQFF

J gene: TRBJ2-7
D gene: .
clone size: once
V gene: TRBV9
CDR3 DNA: TGTGCCAGCAGCGTAGTGGCAGGGGGGGAGCAGTACTTC
CDR3 protein: CASSVVAGGEQYF

J gene: TRBJ2-7
D gene: .
clone size: once
V gene: TRBV7-9
CDR3 DNA: TGTGCCAGCAGCCATGGGGGTAATAAGCAGTACTTC
CDR3 protein: CASSHGGNKQYF

J gene: TRBJ2-7
D gene: TRBD2
clone size: .
V gene: TRBV7-9
CDR3 DNA: TGTGCCAGCAGCTTGGGGGGGTGGGGGAGGGTTGGGTCCTACGAGCAGTACTTC
CDR3 protein: CASSLGGWGRVGSYEQYF

J gene: TRBJ1-5
D gene: .
clone size: many
V gene: TRBV28
CDR3 DNA: TGTGCCAGCAGTACCATTAGTAGCAATCAGCCCCAGCATTTT
CDR3 protein: CASSTISSNQPQHF

J gene: TRBJ2-7
D gene: .
clone size: few
V gene: TRBV28
CDR3 DNA: TGTGCCAGCAGTTCTAACACCTACGAGCAGTACTTC
CDR3 protein: CASSSNTYEQYF

J gene: TRBJ1-2
D gene: TRBD1
clone size: few
V gene: TRBV10-3
CDR3 DNA: TGTGCCATCAGTGAGGAACAGGGGGCGGATGGCTACACCTTC
CDR3 protein: CAISEEQGADGYTF

J gene: TRBJ2-3
D gene: TRBD2
clone size: many
V gene: TRBV30
CDR3 DNA: TGTGCCTGGAGTGTAGGCGCGGGGGGTTGGGATACGCAGTATTTT
CDR3 protein: CAWSVGAGGWDTQYF

J gene: TRBJ1-5
D gene: .
clone size: .
V gene: TRBV6-1
CDR3 DNA: TGTGCCAGCAGCCGCAAACAGGGACGAGGCGATCAGCCCCAGCATTTT
CDR3 protein: CASSRKQGRGDQPQHF